Listed here are 7 T cell receptor beta chains from one sample, sequenced in a study of T cells in Graves' hyperthyroidism and ophthalmopathy (dated 2019 in TCRdb). Libraries came from multiplex PCR. The sequencing machine was an Illumina HiSeq 2000. The TCR beta CDR3 regions were amplified from RNA transcripts. For the first round of RT-PCR on the TCR CDR3, the HTBI primer set was used together with the Qiagen OneStep RT-PCR kit. The public reads were reprocessed in TCRdb via fastp at Q25 and MiXCR, keeping in-frame beta chains. A single entry per CDR3 protein holds the most common genes and DNA from its merged rows. The sample includes 190,000 or so distinct CDR3 sequences, with approximately 20% observed a single time. About 45% of the sample is taken by the ten largest. Sequencing was carried out using blood. These receptors all stem from a man in his forties with Graves' hyperthyroidism.

This clonotype has at least ten counts. V gene TRBV3-1 combines with J gene TRBJ2-1; perhaps TRBD1 as D (5 bases). Germline V gene data show CDR1 as LGHDT and CDR2 as YNNKEL (reference sequence). The CDR3 spans 15 residues. Between the trimmed V and J ends, which lost 1 base and 2 bases, there was a span of 9 bases. The CDR3: CASSQAGWAYNEQFF. The CDR3 DNA is TGTGCCAGCAGCCAAGCAGGGTGGGCCTACAATGAGCAGTTCTTC.

Ten or more counts support this clonotype. The V and J genes are TRBV6-1 and TRBJ2-5, with 9 positions matching TRBD2. Looked up from germline, CDR1 is MNHNS and CDR2 is SASEGT. With V trimmed by 5 bases and J by 5 bases, 12 bases remained unmatched. The CDR3 is 16 residues long. The CDR3 nucleotides are TGTGCCAGCAGTTATGATGGGGCGGGGGGGCCCGAGACCCAGTACTTC. This gives the protein CASSYDGAGGPETQYF.

This clonotype appeared many times. The J gene is TRBJ2-5, the V gene TRBV15, with 7 nucleotides matching TRBD2. Trimming cost V 3 bases and J 3 bases; bases outside gene matches: 4. Germline V gene sequence: CDR1 LNHNV, CDR2 YYDKDF (reference sequence). This CDR3 spans 14 amino acids. The CDR3 bases are TGTGCCACCAGCAGGGGGGGGAGAAAAGAGACCCAGTACTTC. This sequence encodes CATSRGGRKETQYF.

There are many counts of this clonotype. The rearrangement uses TRBV7-9 and TRBJ1-2, with D perhaps TRBD1 (6 bases). The CDR3 length is 13 residues. The V and J ends lost 6 bases and 4 bases respectively, with 12 bases between them. In germline, CDR1 is SEHNR, CDR2 FQNEAQ (reference sequence). The chain's CDR3 is CASRGAGIYGYTF. The CDR3 DNA sequence: TGTGCCAGCAGGGGGGCAGGGATCTATGGCTACACCTTC.

This clonotype was recorded a few times. V and J are TRBV29-1 and TRBJ2-2; 9 bases are shared with TRBD2. The V gene end was trimmed by 7 bases and the J gene end by 3 bases; junction bases not matched to a gene: 12. The length of the CDR3 is 16 residues. Germline V CDR1 and CDR2: SQVTM, ANQGSEA. The DNA of the CDR3 is TGCAGCGGGGGGAGTAGCGGGGGAGATTACACCGGGGAGCTGTTTTTT. Protein: CSGGSSGGDYTGELFF.

For this clonotype: An end of the junction does not agree with germline; a read error may underlie this. As DNA, the CDR3 is TGCGGTGCTTCAACTAGCGGGGGGGGATACGAGCAGTACTTC. Translating it yields CGASTSGGGYEQYF. The V and J genes are TRBV20-1 and TRBJ2-7; 13 bases map to TRBD2. This CDR3 is 14 amino acids long. The germline V gene encodes CDR1 DFQATT and CDR2 SNEGSKA (reference sequence).

This rearrangement joins TRBV28 to TRBJ1-3; weak D call: TRBD1 (5 bases). This CDR3 is 18 amino acids long. CDR1 and CDR2 (germline): MDHEN, SYDVKM. The V gene lost 6 bases and the J gene lost 0 bases, with 21 bases spanning the gap. The CDR3 is CASSSVSPTAHSGNTIYF. CDR3 nucleotide sequence: TGTGCCAGCAGCTCCGTCTCCCCGACAGCGCACTCTGGAAACACCATATATTTT.